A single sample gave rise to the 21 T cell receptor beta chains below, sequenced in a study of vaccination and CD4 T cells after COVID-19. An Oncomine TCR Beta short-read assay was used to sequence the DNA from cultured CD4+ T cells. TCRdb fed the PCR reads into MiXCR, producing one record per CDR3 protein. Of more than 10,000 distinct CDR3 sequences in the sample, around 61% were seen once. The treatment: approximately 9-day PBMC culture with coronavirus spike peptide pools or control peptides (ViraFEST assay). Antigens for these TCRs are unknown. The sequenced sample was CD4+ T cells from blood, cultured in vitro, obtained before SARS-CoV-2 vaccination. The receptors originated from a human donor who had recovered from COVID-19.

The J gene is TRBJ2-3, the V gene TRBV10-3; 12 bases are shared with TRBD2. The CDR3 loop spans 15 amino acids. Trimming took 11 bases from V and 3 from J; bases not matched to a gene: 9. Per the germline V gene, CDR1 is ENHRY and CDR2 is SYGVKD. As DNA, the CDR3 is TGTGCCCTGAAGGCGACTAGCGGGAGAACAGATACGCAGTATTTT. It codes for CALKATSGRTDTQYF.

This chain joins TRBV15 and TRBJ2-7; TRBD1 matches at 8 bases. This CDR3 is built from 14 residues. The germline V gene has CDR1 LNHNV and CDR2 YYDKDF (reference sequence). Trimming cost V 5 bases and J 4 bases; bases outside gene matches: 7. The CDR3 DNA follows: TGTGCCACCAGCGTGTCAGGGGGCCCATACGAGCAGTACTTC. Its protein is CATSVSGGPYEQYF. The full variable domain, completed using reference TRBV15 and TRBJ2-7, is DAMVIQNPRYQVTQFGKPVTLSCSQTLNHNVMYWYQQKSSQAPKLLFHYYDKDFNNEADTPDNFQSRRPNTSFCFLDIRSPGLGDTAMYLCATSVSGGPYEQYFGPGTRLTVT.

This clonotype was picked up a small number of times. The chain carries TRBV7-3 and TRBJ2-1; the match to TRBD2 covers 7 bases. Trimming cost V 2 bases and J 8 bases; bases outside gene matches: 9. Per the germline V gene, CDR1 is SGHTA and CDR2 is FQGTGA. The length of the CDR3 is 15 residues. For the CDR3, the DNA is TGTGCCAGCAGCTTAGGGACTATTGAAGGCGATGAGCAGTTCTTC. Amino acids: CASSLGTIEGDEQFF.

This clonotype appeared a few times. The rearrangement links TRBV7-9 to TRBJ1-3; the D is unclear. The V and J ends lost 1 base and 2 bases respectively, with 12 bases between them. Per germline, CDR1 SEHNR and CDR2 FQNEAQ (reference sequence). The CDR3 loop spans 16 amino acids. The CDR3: CASSLGRPATGNTIYF. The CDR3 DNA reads TGTGCCAGCAGCTTAGGGCGACCCGCTACTGGAAACACCATATATTTT.

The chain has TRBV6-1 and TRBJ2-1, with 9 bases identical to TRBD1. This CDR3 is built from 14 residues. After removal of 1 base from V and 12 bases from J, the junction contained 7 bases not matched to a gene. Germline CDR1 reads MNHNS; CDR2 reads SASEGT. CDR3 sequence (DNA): TGTGCCAGCAGTGAAGGAGAACCGGGACAGGGGCAGTTCTTC. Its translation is CASSEGEPGQGQFF.

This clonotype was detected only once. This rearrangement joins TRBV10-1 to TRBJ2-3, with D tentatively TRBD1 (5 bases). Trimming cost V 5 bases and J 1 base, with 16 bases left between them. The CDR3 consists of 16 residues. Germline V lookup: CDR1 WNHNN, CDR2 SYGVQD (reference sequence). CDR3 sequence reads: CASSFREGGGTDTQYF. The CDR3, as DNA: TGCGCCAGCAGTTTCAGGGAAGGTGGCGGCACAGATACGCAGTATTTT.

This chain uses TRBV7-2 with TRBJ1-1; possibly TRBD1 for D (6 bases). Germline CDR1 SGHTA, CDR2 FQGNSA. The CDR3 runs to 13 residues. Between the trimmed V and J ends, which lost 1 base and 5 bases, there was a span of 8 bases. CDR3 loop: CASSLDRETEAFF. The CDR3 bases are TGTGCCAGCAGCTTAGACAGGGAAACTGAAGCTTTCTTT.

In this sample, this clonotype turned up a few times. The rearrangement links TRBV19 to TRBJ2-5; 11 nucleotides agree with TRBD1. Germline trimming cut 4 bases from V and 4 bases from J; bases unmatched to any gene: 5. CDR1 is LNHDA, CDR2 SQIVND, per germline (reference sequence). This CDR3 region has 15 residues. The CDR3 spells CASSRGTGGAETQYF. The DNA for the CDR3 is TGTGCCAGTAGTAGGGGGACAGGGGGAGCAGAGACCCAGTACTTC.

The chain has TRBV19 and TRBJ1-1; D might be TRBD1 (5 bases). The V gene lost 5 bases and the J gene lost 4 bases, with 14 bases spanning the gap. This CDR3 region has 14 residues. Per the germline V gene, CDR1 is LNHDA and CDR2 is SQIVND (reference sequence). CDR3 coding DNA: TGTGCCAGTAGTGTGGGGGGAGGGTCCACTGAAGCTTTCTTT. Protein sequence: CASSVGGGSTEAFF.

CDR3 sequence: CSARDSGVLNTGELFF. The CDR3 DNA is TGCAGTGCTAGAGATTCAGGAGTGCTCAACACCGGGGAGCTGTTTTTT. The genes are TRBV20-1 and TRBJ2-2; D call uncertain. The CDR3 runs 16 residues. V gave up 0 bases and J gave up 2 bases, with 13 bases separating them. CDR1 DFQATT and CDR2 SNEGSKA come from the germline V gene (reference sequence).

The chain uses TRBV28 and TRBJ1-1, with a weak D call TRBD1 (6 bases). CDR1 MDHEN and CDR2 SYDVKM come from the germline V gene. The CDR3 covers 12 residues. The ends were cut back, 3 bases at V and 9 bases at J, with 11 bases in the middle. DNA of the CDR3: TGTGCCAGCAGTTTGGGGCAGGGGAAAGCTTTCTTT. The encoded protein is CASSLGQGKAFF.

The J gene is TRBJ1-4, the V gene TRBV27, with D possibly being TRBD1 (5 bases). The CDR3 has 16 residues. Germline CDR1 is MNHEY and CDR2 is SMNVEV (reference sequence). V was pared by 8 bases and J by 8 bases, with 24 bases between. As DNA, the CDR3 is TGTGCCAGCGCTACCCGGGTGGGGGGAGGATACGAAAAACTGTTTTTT. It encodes CASATRVGGGYEKLFF.

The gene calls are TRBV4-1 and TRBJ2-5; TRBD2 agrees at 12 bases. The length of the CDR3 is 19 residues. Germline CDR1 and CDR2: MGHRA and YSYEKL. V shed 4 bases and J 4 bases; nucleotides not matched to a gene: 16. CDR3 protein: CASSRTPPSSGRGSETQYF. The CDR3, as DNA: TGCGCCAGCAGCCGAACCCCCCCTTCTAGCGGGAGGGGGTCAGAGACCCAGTACTTC.

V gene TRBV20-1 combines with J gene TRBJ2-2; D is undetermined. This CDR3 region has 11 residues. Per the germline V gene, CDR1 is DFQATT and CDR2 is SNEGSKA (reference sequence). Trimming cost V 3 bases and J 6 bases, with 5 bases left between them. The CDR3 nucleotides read TGCAGTGCTAGGCGAGCCGGGGAGCTGTTTTTT. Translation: CSARRAGELFF.

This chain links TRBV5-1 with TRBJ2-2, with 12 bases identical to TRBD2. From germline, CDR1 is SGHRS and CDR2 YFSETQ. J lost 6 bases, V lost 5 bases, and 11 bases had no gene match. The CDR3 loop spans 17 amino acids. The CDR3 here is CASSGATSGRKAGELFF. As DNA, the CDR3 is TGCGCCAGCAGTGGGGCCACTAGCGGGAGGAAGGCCGGGGAGCTGTTTTTT.

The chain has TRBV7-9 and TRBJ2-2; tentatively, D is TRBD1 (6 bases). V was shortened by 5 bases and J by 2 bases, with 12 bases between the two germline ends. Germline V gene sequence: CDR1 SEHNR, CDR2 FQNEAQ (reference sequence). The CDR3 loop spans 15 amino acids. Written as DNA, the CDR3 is TGTGCCAGCAGCACGATGGGACACAACACCGGGGAGCTGTTTTTT. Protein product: CASSTMGHNTGELFF. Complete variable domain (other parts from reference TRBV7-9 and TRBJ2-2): DTGVSQNPRHKITKRGQNVTFRCDPISEHNRLYWYRQTLGQGPEFLTYFQNEAQLEKSRLLSDRFSAERPKGSFSTLEIQRTEQGDSAMYLCASSTMGHNTGELFFGEGSRLTVL.

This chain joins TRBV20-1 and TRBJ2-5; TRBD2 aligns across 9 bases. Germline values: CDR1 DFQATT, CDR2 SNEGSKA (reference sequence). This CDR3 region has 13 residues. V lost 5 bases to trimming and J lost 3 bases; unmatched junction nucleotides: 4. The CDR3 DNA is TGCAGTGCTGTCTTAGCGGGAGAAGAGACCCAGTACTTC. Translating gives CSAVLAGEETQYF.

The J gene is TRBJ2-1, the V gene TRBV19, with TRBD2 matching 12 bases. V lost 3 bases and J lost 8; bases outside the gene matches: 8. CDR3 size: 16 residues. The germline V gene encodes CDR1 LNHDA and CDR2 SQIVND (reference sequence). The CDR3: CASSIKLAGGLYEQFF. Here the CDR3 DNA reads TGTGCCAGTAGTATTAAACTAGCGGGAGGATTATATGAGCAGTTCTTC.

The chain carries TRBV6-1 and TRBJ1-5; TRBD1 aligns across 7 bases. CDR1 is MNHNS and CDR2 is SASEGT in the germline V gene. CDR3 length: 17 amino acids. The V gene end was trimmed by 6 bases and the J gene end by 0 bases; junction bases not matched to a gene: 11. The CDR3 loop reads CASRDVRDRVSNQPQHF. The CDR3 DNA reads TGTGCCAGCAGGGACGTAAGAGACAGGGTTAGCAATCAGCCCCAGCATTTT.

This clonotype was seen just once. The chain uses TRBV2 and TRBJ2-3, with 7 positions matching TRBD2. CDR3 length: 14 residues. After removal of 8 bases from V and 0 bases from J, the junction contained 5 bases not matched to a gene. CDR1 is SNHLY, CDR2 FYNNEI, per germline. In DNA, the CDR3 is TGTGCCAGCTGGCGGGAGAGGAGCACAGATACGCAGTATTTT. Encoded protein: CASWRERSTDTQYF. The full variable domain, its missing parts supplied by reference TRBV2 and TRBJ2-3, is EPEVTQTPSHQVTQMGQEVILRCVPISNHLYFYWYRQILGQKVEFLVSFYNNEISEKSEIFDDQFSVERPDGSNFTLKIRSTKLEDSAMYFCASWRERSTDTQYFGPGTRLTVL.

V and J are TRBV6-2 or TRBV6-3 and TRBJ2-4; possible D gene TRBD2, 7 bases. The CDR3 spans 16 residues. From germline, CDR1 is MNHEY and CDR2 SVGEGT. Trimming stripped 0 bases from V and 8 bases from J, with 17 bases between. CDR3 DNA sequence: TGTGCCAGCAGTTACTCGAGTTCGGGGGGCAGATACATTCAGTACTTC. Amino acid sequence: CASSYSSSGGRYIQYF.